One sample yielded the 10 T cell receptor beta chains listed below, sequenced in a study of tumor and adjacent non-tumor tissue in lung cancer. The template was RNA from unsorted bulk tissue. TCRbeta libraries were built with three rounds of nested PCR, modified from ARM-PCR. Using its own MiXCR run on the multiplex PCR reads, TCRdb lists one record per CDR3 protein. The sample has 85,000 to 100,000 distinct CDR3 sequences; about 67% are singletons. Sequenced sample: lung tumor tissue. Every receptor here comes from a man aged 55 to 70 with non-small cell lung cancer.

Concerning this clonotype: One end of the junction is discordant with germline, which a read error may explain. This sequence joins TRBV12-3 or TRBV12-4 and TRBJ2-6; TRBD1 might be the D (5 bases). The CDR3 extends over 18 amino acids. In DNA form, the CDR3 reads TGTGCCAGCAGTTCTATCCTATGGCCACTCTCTGGGGCCAACGTCCTGACTTTT. Translation: CASSSILWPLSGANVLTF.

Note on this clonotype: This may be a read error: a much more frequent sequence differs by one nucleotide. The gene calls are TRBV6-1 and TRBJ1-2; TRBD1 matches 7 bases. CDR1 is MNHNS and CDR2 is SASEGT in the germline V gene. The CDR3 has 15 residues. V gave up 3 bases and J gave up 1 base; unmatched junction bases: 5. CDR3 sequence reads: CASSDKGAVNYGYTF. The CDR3, as DNA: TGTGCCAGCAGTGACAAGGGGGCCGTTAACTATGGCTACACCTTC.

This clonotype was seen only a few times. The chain combines TRBV20-1 with TRBJ2-1, with 14 bases that match TRBD2. The CDR3 runs 15 residues. V lost 6 bases and J lost 3; bases outside the gene matches: 4. Germline V gene sequence: CDR1 DFQATT, CDR2 SNEGSKA (reference sequence). The CDR3 nucleotides are TGCAGTGCGGGACTAGCGGGAGTGAGCTACAATGAGCAGTTCTTC. Residues: CSAGLAGVSYNEQFF.

The rearrangement uses TRBV12-3 or TRBV12-4 and TRBJ2-7; maybe TRBD2 (6 bases). The V and J ends lost 3 bases and 7 bases respectively, with 16 bases between them. CDR3 length: 14 amino acids. The CDR3 DNA is TGTGCCAGCAGTTTTGGCTGGGGGGTATTGGAGCAGTACTTC. Protein sequence: CASSFGWGVLEQYF.

In the case of this clonotype: One end of the junction does not line up with germline, which may come from a read error. The genes are TRBV12-3 or TRBV12-4 and TRBJ2-2, with 11 bases matching TRBD2. The CDR3 runs to 15 residues. The CDR3 reads CASRSSGGNIGELFF. The CDR3, as DNA: TGTGCCAGCAGATCTAGCGGGGGGAACATCGGGGAGCTGTTTTTT.

The chain recombines TRBV12-3 or TRBV12-4 with TRBJ1-6; 7 nucleotides agree with TRBD1. With 5 bases clipped from V and 9 bases from J, the junction kept 13 bases outside the gene matches. This CDR3 spans 16 amino acids. The CDR3 reads CASSLRTTGSSSPLHF. The CDR3 DNA is TGTGCCAGCAGTCTACGGACGACAGGGAGTAGTTCACCCCTCCACTTT.

This clonotype was detected only a few times. This may be a read error, as it is one base from a much larger clone. The rearrangement uses TRBV6-5 and TRBJ1-4; no firm D call. The CDR3 totals 14 residues. Per germline, CDR1 MNHEY and CDR2 SVGAGI. V lost 6 bases to trimming and J lost 7 bases, with 15 bases between them. The CDR3 protein is CASSPRGELEKLFF. CDR3 DNA sequence: TGTGCCAGCAGCCCCCGTGGGGAGCTTGAAAAACTGTTTTTT.

Worth noting for this clonotype: Because the CDR3 is missing its conserved closing phenylalanine or tryptophan, this is likely a read error. The limits of the CDR3 on the DNA are not certain, so only TCRdb's listed CDR3 is given. This rearrangement joins TRBV29-1 to TRBJ2-5. The CDR3 is made up of 16 amino acids, end residues included. Germline V gene sequence: CDR1 SQVTM, CDR2 ANQGSEA. CDR3 region: CIVEGSASDFQETLYS.

On this clonotype itself: This may arise from a read error, as a much more abundant clone is one base away. This chain links TRBV29-1 with TRBJ1-1, with D perhaps matching TRBD1 (5 bases). Trimming stripped 4 bases from V and 6 bases from J, with 12 bases between. Germline assignment: CDR1 SQVTM and CDR2 ANQGSEA. The CDR3 length is 12 residues. The CDR3 spells CSVAGVGAEAFF. The CDR3 nucleotides read TGCAGCGTTGCGGGGGTGGGGGCTGAAGCTTTCTTT.

This clonotype has only one observation. Germline and junction disagree at one end, which may indicate a read error. V gene TRBV7-8 combines with J gene TRBJ2-1; unclear D gene. The CDR3 spans 13 residues. Germline-derived CDR1 and CDR2 are SGHVS and FQNEAQ. CDR3 sequence: CVSSVTLVNEQFF. The CDR3 DNA reads as TGTGTCAGCAGCGTAACGCTGGTAAATGAGCAGTTCTTC.